The clone carrying this T cell receptor (beta chain) was found once. What it binds is not known. Prepared libraries of TCR beta cDNA carried unique molecular identifiers. TCRdb recomputed calls from the PCR reads with MiXCR, one row per CDR3 protein. The sample holds some 690,000 distinct CDR3 sequences; over 45% are singletons and the top ten take around 11%. Germline V gives CDR1 LGHNA, CDR2 YSLEER. This CDR3 is built from 16 residues. Trimming cost V 4 bases and J 2 bases, with 12 bases left between them. The data belong to a study of post-analysis software for immune sequencing data. Findings and limits, study-wide: A handful of TRBV segments were more frequent in patients than controls; TRBV5-6, TRBV5-1 and TRBV20-1 belonged to this group.

The origin of this receptor is a girl aged 2 to 9 with multiple sclerosis. Sample: blood. The chain has TRBV4-3 and TRBJ2-6; maybe TRBD2 (5 bases). CDR3 nucleotide sequence: TGCGCCAGCAGCCCAATCCGGGGTACTGGGGCCAACGTCCTGACTTTC. Its translation is CASSPIRGTGANVLTF.